The table lists the clone carrying this T cell receptor (beta chain) with many counts. Its antigen is as yet unknown. TCR cDNA molecules each had a unique molecular identifier. One entry per CDR3 protein results from TCRdb running MiXCR on the 5' RACE reads. The table lists a few thousand distinct CDR3 sequences, around 7.8% of them singletons. Germline assignment: CDR1 KGHSH and CDR2 LQKENI. The CDR3 has 13 residues. Deletions cut 3 bases from V and 5 bases from J, with 11 bases between. Noted time point: sample taken at primary tumor resection. The sample is drawn from a study of spatial heterogeneity in lung cancer. Broader study findings: Higher tumor mutation counts went along with higher counts of expanded intratumoral alpha and beta TCRs.

The specimen was lung tumor tissue, collected at surgery. This chain uses TRBV18 with TRBJ2-7; D not certain. The sequence came from a female donor with early-stage non-small cell lung cancer. CDR3 nucleotides: TGTGCCAGCTCACCCGGTAGTGGGGACGAGCAGTACTTC. This codes for CASSPGSGDEQYF.